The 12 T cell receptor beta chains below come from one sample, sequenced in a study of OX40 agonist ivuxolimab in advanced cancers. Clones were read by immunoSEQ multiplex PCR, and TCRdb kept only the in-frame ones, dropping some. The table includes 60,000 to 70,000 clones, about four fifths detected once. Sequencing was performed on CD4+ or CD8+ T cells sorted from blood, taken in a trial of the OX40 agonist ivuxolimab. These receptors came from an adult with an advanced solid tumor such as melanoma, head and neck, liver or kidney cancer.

The CDR3 region is CASSINEKLFF. The DNA for the CDR3 is TGCGCCAGCAGCATCAATGAAAAACTGTTTTTT. The V call is TRBV5-1, the J call TRBJ1-4; D remains unclear. V gave up 4 bases and J gave up 5 bases, with 3 bases separating them. The CDR3 totals 11 residues. Germline V gene lookup returns CDR1 SGHRS and CDR2 YFSETQ.

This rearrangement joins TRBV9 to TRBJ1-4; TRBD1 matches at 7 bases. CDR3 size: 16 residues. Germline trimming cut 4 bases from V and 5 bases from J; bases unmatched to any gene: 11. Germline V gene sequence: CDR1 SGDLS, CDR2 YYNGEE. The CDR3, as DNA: TGTGCCAGCAGCCCAGGACAGGCTTGGGTCAATGAAAAACTGTTTTTT. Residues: CASSPGQAWVNEKLFF.

The CDR3 sequence: CATSIDRDQPQHF. As DNA, the CDR3 is TGTGCCACCTCCATCGACAGGGATCAGCCCCAGCATTTT. The chain has TRBV6-4 and TRBJ1-5; 7 nucleotides agree with TRBD1. Per germline, CDR1 MRHNA and CDR2 SNTAGT. The CDR3 runs to 13 residues. The ends lost 10 bases at V and 5 bases at J; junction bases unmatched: 8.

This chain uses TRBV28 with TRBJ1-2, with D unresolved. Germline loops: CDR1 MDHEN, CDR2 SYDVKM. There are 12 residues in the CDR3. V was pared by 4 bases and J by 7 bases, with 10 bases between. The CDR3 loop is CASSWGSRGYTF. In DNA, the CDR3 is TGTGCCAGCAGTTGGGGAAGTCGTGGCTACACCTTC.

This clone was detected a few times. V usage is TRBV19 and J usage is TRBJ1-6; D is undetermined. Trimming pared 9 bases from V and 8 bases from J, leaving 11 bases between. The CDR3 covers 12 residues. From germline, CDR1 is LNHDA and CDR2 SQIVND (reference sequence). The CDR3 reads CASRSDYSPLHF. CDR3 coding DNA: TGTGCCAGCAGGAGTGACTATTCACCCCTCCACTTT.

In nucleotides, the CDR3 is TGTGCCAGCAGTCCCGACAGGGGGGGCACCGGGGAGCTGTTTTTT. Amino acids: CASSPDRGGTGELFF. This sequence joins TRBV6-1 and TRBJ2-2; TRBD1 aligns across 9 bases. Germline V gene lookup returns CDR1 MNHNS and CDR2 SASEGT. The CDR3 has 15 residues. V dropped 5 bases and J dropped 4; count of bases not matched to a gene: 5.

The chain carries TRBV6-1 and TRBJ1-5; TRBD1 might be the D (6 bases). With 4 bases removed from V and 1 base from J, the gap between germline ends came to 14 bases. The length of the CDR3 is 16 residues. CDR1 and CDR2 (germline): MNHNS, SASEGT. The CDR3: CASSVQGRRSNQPQHF. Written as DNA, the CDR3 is TGTGCCAGCAGTGTTCAGGGGAGGAGAAGCAATCAGCCCCAGCATTTT.

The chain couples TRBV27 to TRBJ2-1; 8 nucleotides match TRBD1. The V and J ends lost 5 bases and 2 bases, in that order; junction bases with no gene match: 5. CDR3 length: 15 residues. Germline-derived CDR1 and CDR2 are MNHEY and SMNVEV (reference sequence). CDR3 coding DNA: TGTGCCAGCAGTCCTGACAGGGGCGCCTACAATGAGCAGTTCTTC. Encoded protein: CASSPDRGAYNEQFF.

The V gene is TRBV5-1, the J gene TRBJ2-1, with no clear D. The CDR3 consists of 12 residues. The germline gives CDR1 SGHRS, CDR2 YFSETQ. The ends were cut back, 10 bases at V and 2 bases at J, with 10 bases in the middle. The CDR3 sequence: CARGEAYNEQFF. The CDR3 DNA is TGCGCCCGAGGAGAAGCCTACAATGAGCAGTTCTTC. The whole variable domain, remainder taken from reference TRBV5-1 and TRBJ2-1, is KAGVTQTPRYLIKTRGQQVTLSCSPISGHRSVSWYQQTPGQGLQFLFEYFSETQRNKGNFPGRFSGRQFSNSRSEMNVSTLELGDSALYLCARGEAYNEQFFGPGTRLTVL.

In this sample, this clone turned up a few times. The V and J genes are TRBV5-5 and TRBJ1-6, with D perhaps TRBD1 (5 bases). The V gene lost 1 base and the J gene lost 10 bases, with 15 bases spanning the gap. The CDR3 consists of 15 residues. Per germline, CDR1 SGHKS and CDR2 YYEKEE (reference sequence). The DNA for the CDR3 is TGTGCCAGCAGCTTGTCAGGGAACCCTTCCTCACCCCTCCACTTT. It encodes CASSLSGNPSSPLHF. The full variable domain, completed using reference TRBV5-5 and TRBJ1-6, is DAGVTQSPTHLIKTRGQQVTLRCSPISGHKSVSWYQQVLGQGPQFIFQYYEKEERGRGNFPDRFSARQFPNYSSELNVNALLLGDSALYLCASSLSGNPSSPLHFGNGTRLTVT.

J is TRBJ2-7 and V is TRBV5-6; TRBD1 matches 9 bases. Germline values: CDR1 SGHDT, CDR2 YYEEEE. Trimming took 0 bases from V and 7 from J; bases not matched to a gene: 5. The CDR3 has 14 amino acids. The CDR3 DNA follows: TGTGCCAGCAGCTTGGAGACAGGGGGTCGGGAGCAGTACTTC. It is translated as CASSLETGGREQYF. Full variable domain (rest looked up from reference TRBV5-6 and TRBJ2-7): DAGVTQSPTHLIKTRGQQVTLRCSPKSGHDTVSWYQQALGQGPQFIFQYYEEEERQRGNFPDRFSGHQFPNYSSELNVNALLLGDSALYLCASSLETGGREQYFGPGTRLTVT.

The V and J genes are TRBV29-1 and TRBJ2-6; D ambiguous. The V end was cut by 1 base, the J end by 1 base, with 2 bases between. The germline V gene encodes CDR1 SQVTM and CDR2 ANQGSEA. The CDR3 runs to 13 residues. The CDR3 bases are TGCAGCGTTGAAGGGTCTGGGGCCAACGTCCTGACTTTC. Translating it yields CSVEGSGANVLTF.